This T cell receptor beta chain is drawn from a study of cytomegalovirus exposure and HLA in healthy donors. Germline assignment: CDR1 LNHDA and CDR2 SQIVND (reference sequence). The CDR3 extends over 14 amino acids. V lost 3 bases, J lost 8 bases, and 5 bases stayed unmatched. PCR primers comprised 60 Vbeta and 13 Jbeta primers. Data came from immunoSEQ multiplex PCR; TCRdb stores just in-frame clones and leaves some out. The table records approximately 150,000 clones, 75% to 85% of them present only once. The clonotype originates from a man aged 40-49 years in good health and CMV-seronegative. Sequenced: PBMCs. The V and J genes are TRBV19 and TRBJ2-1, with 9 bases identical to TRBD1. In nucleotides, the CDR3 is TGTGCCAGTAGTATGGGGACAGGGATCTATGAGCAGTTCTTC. Translating it yields CASSMGTGIYEQFF.